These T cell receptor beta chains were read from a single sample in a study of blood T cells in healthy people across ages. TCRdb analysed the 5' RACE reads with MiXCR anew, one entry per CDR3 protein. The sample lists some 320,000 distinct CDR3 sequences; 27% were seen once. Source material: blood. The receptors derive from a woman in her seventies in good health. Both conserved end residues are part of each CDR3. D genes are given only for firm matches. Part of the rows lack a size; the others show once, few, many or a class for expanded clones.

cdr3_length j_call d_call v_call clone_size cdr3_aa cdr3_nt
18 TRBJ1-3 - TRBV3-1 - CASSQVLRQASSGNTIYF TGTGCCAGCAGCCAAGTTTTACGCCAGGCCAGCTCTGGAAACACCATATATTTT
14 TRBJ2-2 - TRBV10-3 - CAISESELGGELFF TGTGCCATCAGTGAGTCGGAGCTTGGCGGGGAGCTGTTTTTT
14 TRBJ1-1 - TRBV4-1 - CASSQDTPALEAFF TGCGCCAGCAGCCAAGATACACCGGCACTTGAAGCTTTCTTT
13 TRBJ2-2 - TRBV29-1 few CSVGTLLTGELFF TGCAGCGTTGGTACTCTGCTCACCGGGGAGCTGTTTTTT
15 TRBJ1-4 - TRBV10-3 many CAIGGQGTIGEKLFF TGTGCCATCGGGGGCCAGGGGACAATCGGAGAAAAACTGTTTTTT
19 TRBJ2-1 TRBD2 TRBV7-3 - CASSETGLSSGRPYNEQFF TGTGCCAGCAGTGAGACAGGGCTTTCTAGCGGGAGGCCCTACAATGAGCAGTTCTTC
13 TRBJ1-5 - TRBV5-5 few CASSRGNNQPQHF TGTGCCAGCAGCCGGGGCAACAATCAGCCCCAGCATTTT
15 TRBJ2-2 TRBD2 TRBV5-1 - CASSFVAGSTGGLFF TGCGCCAGCAGCTTCGTAGCGGGAAGCACCGGGGGGCTGTTTTTT
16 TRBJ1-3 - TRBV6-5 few CASSYSQAISGNTIYF TGTGCCAGCAGTTACTCACAGGCTATCTCTGGAAACACCATATATTTT
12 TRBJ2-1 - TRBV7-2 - CASSLDRREQFF TGTGCCAGCAGCTTGGACAGACGGGAGCAGTTCTTC
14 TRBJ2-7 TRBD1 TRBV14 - CASSQERGRYEQYF TGTGCCAGCAGCCAAGAAAGGGGGCGGTACGAGCAGTACTTC
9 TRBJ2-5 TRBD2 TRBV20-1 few CPQNGEGFF TGCCCGCAGAACGGGGAGGGGTTCTTC
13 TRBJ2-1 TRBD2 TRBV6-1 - CASSPGLAREQFF TGTGCCAGCAGCCCGGGACTAGCCCGTGAGCAGTTCTTC
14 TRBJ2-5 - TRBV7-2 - CASSLLDYQGTQYF TGTGCCAGCAGCTTACTAGATTACCAGGGGACCCAGTACTTC
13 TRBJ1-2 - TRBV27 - CASRSQGSYGYTF TGTGCCAGCAGGTCTCAGGGAAGCTATGGCTACACCTTC
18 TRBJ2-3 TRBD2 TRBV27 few CASSLSPGLAGIADTQYF TGTGCCAGCAGTTTATCCCCCGGACTAGCGGGAATTGCGGATACGCAGTATTTT
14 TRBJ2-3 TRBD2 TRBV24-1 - CATRTSGSTDTQYF TGTGCCACCAGGACTAGCGGGAGCACAGATACGCAGTATTTT
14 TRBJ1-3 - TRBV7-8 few CASSLRGGGNTIYF TGTGCCAGCAGCTTAAGGGGTGGGGGAAACACCATATATTTT
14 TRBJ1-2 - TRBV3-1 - CASSQARGTSGHTF TGTGCCAGCAGCCAAGCACGTGGGACATCTGGCCACACCTTC
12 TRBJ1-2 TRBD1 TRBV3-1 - CASSTRTGLHTF TGTGCCAGCAGCACCCGGACAGGCCTGCACACCTTC
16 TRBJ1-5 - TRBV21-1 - CASSRMGPRLDQPQHF TGTGCCAGCAGCAGGATGGGGCCCCGGCTAGATCAGCCCCAGCATTTT
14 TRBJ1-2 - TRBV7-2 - CASSLMAGYYGYTF TGTGCCAGCAGCTTAATGGCAGGGTACTATGGCTACACCTTC
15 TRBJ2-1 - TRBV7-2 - CASSLGGIAYNEQFF TGTGCCAGCAGCTTAGGAGGGATCGCCTACAATGAGCAGTTCTTC
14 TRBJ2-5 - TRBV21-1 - CARRRPKLGETQYF TGTGCCAGGCGTCGGCCCAAGTTGGGGGAGACCCAGTACTTC
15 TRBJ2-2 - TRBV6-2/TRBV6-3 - CASRADLLITGELFF TGTGCCAGCAGGGCGGACCTACTCATCACCGGGGAGCTGTTTTTT
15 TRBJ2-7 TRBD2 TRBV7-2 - CASSPPGSGVHEQYF TGTGCCAGCAGCCCCCCGGGTAGCGGGGTCCACGAGCAGTACTTC
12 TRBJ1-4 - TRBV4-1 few CASSQDGEKLFF TGCGCCAGCAGCCAAGACGGCGAGAAACTGTTTTTT
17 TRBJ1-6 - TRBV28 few CASSLWAWGQGDSPLHF TGTGCCAGCAGTTTATGGGCCTGGGGCCAGGGAGACTCACCCCTCCACTTT
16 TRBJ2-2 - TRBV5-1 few CASSWGMSQNTGELFF TGCGCCAGCAGCTGGGGGATGAGCCAGAACACCGGGGAGCTGTTTTTT
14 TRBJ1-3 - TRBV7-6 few CASSLGVSGNTIYF TGTGCCAGCAGCTTAGGAGTCTCTGGAAACACCATATATTTT
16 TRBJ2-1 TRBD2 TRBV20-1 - CSARSTSGGTYNEQFF TGCAGTGCTAGATCAACTAGCGGGGGTACTTACAATGAGCAGTTCTTC
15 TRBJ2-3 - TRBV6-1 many CASSHGQGGTDTQYF TGTGCCAGCAGCCACGGACAGGGAGGGACAGATACGCAGTATTTT
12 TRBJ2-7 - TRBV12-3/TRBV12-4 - CASSFGSSEQYF TGTGCCAGCAGTTTTGGATCTTCCGAGCAGTACTTC
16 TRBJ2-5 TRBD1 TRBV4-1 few CASSQPGQGQKETQYF TGCGCCAGCAGCCAACCCGGACAGGGACAGAAAGAGACCCAGTACTTC
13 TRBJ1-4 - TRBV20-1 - CSATGSRNEKLFF TGCAGTGCTACCGGGTCTCGGAATGAAAAACTGTTTTTT
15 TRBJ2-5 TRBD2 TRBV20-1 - CSAPPSGSYKETQYF TGCAGTGCTCCCCCTAGCGGGAGCTACAAAGAGACCCAGTACTTC